Listed below are T cell receptor beta chains from one sample, sequenced in a study of blood T cell repertoires in COVID-19. Assay used: immunoSEQ multiplex PCR; TCRdb lists only in-frame clones, some missing. This table holds approximately 440,000 clones, around 90% found once. The sequencing input was PBMCs or T cells enriched from blood (not recorded which). These receptors came from a woman aged 18-30 years who had recovered from COVID-19. The CDR3 runs from the conserved cysteine through the conserved F or W. D genes are given only for firm matches. For some rows the clone size is stated as once, few or many, or as a class when expanded; others skip it.

J	D	size	V	DNA	CDR3
TRBJ2-3	NA	NA	TRBV5-8	TGTGCCAGCAGCCTCGGGACTTATGTTACTACAGATACGCAGTATTTT	CASSLGTYVTTDTQYF
TRBJ1-5	NA	NA	TRBV2	TGTGCCAGCAGTGAAGTCCCCGTTATAGCAGACGGGCCCCAGCATTTT	CASSEVPVIADGPQHF
TRBJ2-7	NA	NA	TRBV29-1	TGCAGCGTTTCAATCTCTACCTACGAGCAGTACTTC	CSVSISTYEQYF
TRBJ1-2	NA	few	TRBV11-1	TGTGCCAGCAGCTTAGAGGCAGGGGCCTATGGCTACACCTTC	CASSLEAGAYGYTF
TRBJ2-7	NA	NA	TRBV7-8	TGTGCCAGCAGCTTCCGACAGTTAGGGGAGCAGTACTTC	CASSFRQLGEQYF
TRBJ1-2	TRBD1	NA	TRBV19	TGTGCCAGTAGTGACCCCGGGACAGCTAACTATGGCTACACCTTC	CASSDPGTANYGYTF
TRBJ1-5	NA	once	TRBV13	TGTGCCAGCAGCCTCGACCTAGATCAGCCCCAGCATTTT	CASSLDLDQPQHF
TRBJ2-2	TRBD2	once	TRBV5-1	TGCGCCAGCAGCTTAGGCGGGGGGAACACCGGGGAGCTGTTTTTT	CASSLGGGNTGELFF
TRBJ1-3	NA	NA	TRBV5-5	TGTGCCAGCAGCTTGCGAAGTTTAACAGGGCCGGGAAACACCATATATTTT	CASSLRSLTGPGNTIYF
TRBJ1-1	TRBD1	NA	TRBV7-2	TGTGCCAGCAGCTTATGGCAGGGGGACACTGAAGCTTTCTTT	CASSLWQGDTEAFF
TRBJ1-1	TRBD1	NA	TRBV12-5	TGTGCTAGTGGTTTGATTCCGGGACAGGGGACTGAAGCTTTCTTT	CASGLIPGQGTEAFF
TRBJ1-2	TRBD1	NA	TRBV5-1	TGCGCCAGCAGTCTAACCGGGACAGGGGGCGACTATGGCTACACCTTC	CASSLTGTGGDYGYTF
TRBJ1-2	NA	NA	TRBV12-3/TRBV12-4	TGTGCCAGCAGTGTTGGCGGGTATGGCTACACCTTC	CASSVGGYGYTF
TRBJ1-1	NA	NA	TRBV2	TGTGCCAGCAAGAACTCGGTTCTATGGAACACTGAAGCTTTCTTT	CASKNSVLWNTEAFF
TRBJ2-1	NA	NA	TRBV6-4	TGTGCCAGCAGTGACCACAGTTCGGTTCCCTACAATGAGCAGTTCTTC	CASSDHSSVPYNEQFF
TRBJ1-1	NA	NA	TRBV29-1	TGCAGCGTTGAGGGAGGTGGGGTTGAAGCTTTCTTT	CSVEGGGVEAFF
TRBJ2-7	NA	NA	TRBV20-1	TGCAGTGCTAGACTCTACGAGCAGTACTTC	CSARLYEQYF
TRBJ2-5	TRBD2	NA	TRBV7-2	TGTGCCAGCCGGAAGCGGGGGGATCCCCAAGAGACCCAGTACTTC	CASRKRGDPQETQYF
TRBJ2-1	NA	NA	TRBV7-3	TGTGCCAGCAGCTTCGAGGTGAACAATGAGCAGTTCTTC	CASSFEVNNEQFF
TRBJ2-5	TRBD2	NA	TRBV11-2	TGTGCCAGCAGGGTAGCGGGGCGCCGGGGCCAAGAGACCCAGTACTTC	CASRVAGRRGQETQYF
TRBJ1-5	TRBD1	NA	TRBV27	TGTGCCAGCAGTTACAGGGGTGGAGGCAATCAGCCCCAGCATTTT	CASSYRGGGNQPQHF
TRBJ1-1	TRBD1	NA	TRBV10-3	TGTGCCATCACCGCGGACAGGGTAAAGGAAGATGAAGCTTTCTTT	CAITADRVKEDEAFF
TRBJ2-1	TRBD2	NA	TRBV5-1	TGCGCCAGCAGCTACCTAGCGGGGATAGACAATGAGCAGTTCTTC	CASSYLAGIDNEQFF
TRBJ2-5	NA	once	TRBV5-1	TGCGCCAGCAGCTTGTTAGGTACAGTACAAGAGACCCAGTACTTC	CASSLLGTVQETQYF
TRBJ1-1	NA	NA	TRBV18	TGTGCCAGCTCACCCCCGGGAGGGGAAGATACTGAAGCTTTCTTT	CASSPPGGEDTEAFF
TRBJ2-7	TRBD1	NA	TRBV27	TGTGCCACCAGACAGGGATTGACGTACGAGCAGTACTTC	CATRQGLTYEQYF
TRBJ1-2	NA	NA	TRBV30	TGTGCCTGGAGTGTACTCCGATTCTATGGCTACACCTTC	CAWSVLRFYGYTF
TRBJ1-3	NA	NA	TRBV6-6	TGTGCCAGCAGTTACTCCCGACAGGTATCTGGAAACACCATATATTTT	CASSYSRQVSGNTIYF
TRBJ1-2	NA	NA	TRBV5-6	TGTGCCAGCAGCTTGGCGAACTATGGCTACACCTTC	CASSLANYGYTF
TRBJ2-2	TRBD2	NA	TRBV5-5	TGTGCCAGCAGCTTGACTGGGACTAGCGGTCACACCGGGGAGCTGTTTTTT	CASSLTGTSGHTGELFF
TRBJ2-2	TRBD1	NA	TRBV5-6	TGTGCCAGCAGCCACCGTACAGGGGTGAAGCTGTTTTTT	CASSHRTGVKLFF
TRBJ1-1	NA	NA	TRBV12-3/TRBV12-4	TGTGCCAGCAGTTTAGGGTCCGGGGAAGCTTTCTTT	CASSLGSGEAFF
TRBJ2-2	TRBD2	once	TRBV6-5	TGTGCCAGCAATGGCGGGGGGAGCACCGGGGAGCTGTTTTTT	CASNGGGSTGELFF
TRBJ1-4	NA	NA	TRBV6-5	TGTGCCAGCAGTTACTCGAGTGTTTCAACTAATGAAAAACTGTTTTTT	CASSYSSVSTNEKLFF
TRBJ1-2	NA	NA	TRBV7-9	TGTGCCAGCAGCTTACTGTGGGCCATACCCCATGGCTACACCTTC	CASSLLWAIPHGYTF
TRBJ2-1	NA	NA	TRBV5-4	TGTGCCAGCAGCTTATACGACGCGGAGGTCAACAATGAGCAGTTCTTC	CASSLYDAEVNNEQFF
TRBJ2-2	TRBD2	NA	TRBV5-1	TGCGCCAGCAGCTTGGGACTAGCGGTAGACGGGGAGCTGTTTTTT	CASSLGLAVDGELFF
TRBJ1-4	TRBD1	NA	TRBV19	TGTGCCAGTACTGACTTCCGGGACAGGGGGCGCGGTAATGAAAAACTGTTTTTT	CASTDFRDRGRGNEKLFF
TRBJ1-2	TRBD1	NA	TRBV9	TGTGCCAGCAGCGCGGGACAGGGGGCTATAAAAGACTATGGCTACACCTTC	CASSAGQGAIKDYGYTF
TRBJ1-1	TRBD1	NA	TRBV7-9	TGTGCCAGCAGCTTTCGTACGACAGGGGAAGCTTTCTTT	CASSFRTTGEAFF
TRBJ2-1	TRBD2	NA	TRBV29-1	TGCAGCGTTGAAGAAGCGGGGGGCCAGGTGGATGAGCAGTTCTTC	CSVEEAGGQVDEQFF
TRBJ1-2	NA	few	TRBV24-1	TGTGCCACCAGTGATTTGGACAGCTATGGCTACACCTTC	CATSDLDSYGYTF
TRBJ1-1	TRBD1	NA	TRBV7-3	TGTGCCAGCAGCTCGACAGGGGGCGGGAGGCGAGAAGCTTTCTTT	CASSSTGGGRREAFF